The text below deals with one TCR beta chain. Germline V gene data show CDR1 as SNHLY and CDR2 as FYNNEI. The V end was cut by 8 bases, the J end by 2 bases, with 6 bases between. The CDR3 is made up of 11 amino acids. Here immunoSEQ multiplex PCR was the method, and the copy in TCRdb shows in-frame clones only, minus some. Among about 140,000 clones listed, about 80% were seen once. These data are taken from a study of blood T cell repertoires in COVID-19. Those who participated ranged in age from roughly 18 to 95 years and resided in some 24 US areas. Symptom resolution, clearance, or two negative PCRs marked the recovered donors of Cohort 3.

The chain recombines TRBV2 with TRBJ1-2, with D possibly being TRBD1 (5 bases). The receptor comes from a woman between 50 and 59 years old who had recovered from COVID-19. Sequenced input: PBMCs or T cells enriched from blood (not recorded which). CDR3: CASQGNYGYTF. DNA of the CDR3: TGTGCCAGCCAGGGAAACTATGGCTACACCTTC. The variable domain in full, completed from reference TRBV2 and TRBJ1-2, reads EPEVTQTPSHQVTQMGQEVILRCVPISNHLYFYWYRQILGQKVEFLVSFYNNEISEKSEIFDDQFSVERPDGSNFTLKIRSTKLEDSAMYFCASQGNYGYTFGSGTRLTVV.